The 23 T cell receptor beta chains reported below all come from one sample, sequenced in a study of human T cells and chemical hapten exposure. Time point in this sample: pre-sensitization, week 0. The sample's treatment: therapeutic diphenylcyclopropenone sensitization with weekly scalp DPC. MiXCR, run by TCRdb on the RACE reads, gives a single entry per CDR3 protein. The top ten hold more than 0.95% of the sample, which has a few hundred thousand distinct CDR3 sequences, around 7.7% seen once. Sequenced here: whole blood, sampled in connection with sensitization to the hapten diphenylcyclopropenone (DPC). The source is a man aged 18 to 35 with alopecia areata. Some clones in this sample may be carry-over from other donors' samples.

This clonotype showed up many times. The chain is built from TRBV6-5 and TRBJ1-6; D remains ambiguous. CDR3 length: 12 amino acids. CDR1 and CDR2 from the germline V gene are MNHEY and SVGAGI. Trimming shortened V by 6 bases and J by 6 bases, and 6 bases separated the two germline ends. The CDR3, as DNA: TGTGCCAGCAGACCCCTTAATTCACCCCTCCACTTT. It specifies CASRPLNSPLHF.

The sample holds many counts of this clonotype. The gene calls are TRBV12-3 or TRBV12-4 and TRBJ2-1; no clear D. The V end was cut by 5 bases, the J end by 6 bases, with 17 bases between. The CDR3 has 15 amino acids. The CDR3 protein is CASSKRTTGPNEQFF. In DNA, the CDR3 is TGTGCCAGCAGTAAACGCACTACCGGTCCCAATGAGCAGTTCTTC.

This clonotype was seen more than once but under ten times. The rearrangement links TRBV9 to TRBJ2-1; no clear D gene. Germline values: CDR1 SGDLS, CDR2 YYNGEE. The length of the CDR3 is 20 residues. V was trimmed by 3 bases and J by 0 bases, leaving 25 bases between them. DNA for the CDR3: TGTGCCAGCAGCGCACATCGGACCAGTCTAAGTGGAAGCTCCTACAATGAGCAGTTCTTC. Translating gives CASSAHRTSLSGSSYNEQFF.

The sample holds a few counts of this clonotype. The chain has TRBV7-9 and TRBJ2-2; 8 bases fit TRBD1. Trimming at V came to 7 bases and at J to 6 bases, leaving 10 bases not matched to a gene. The CDR3 has 15 residues. Germline CDR1 and CDR2: SEHNR and FQNEAQ (reference sequence). The CDR3 spells CASNPDRDRAGELFF. The DNA of the CDR3 is TGTGCCAGCAACCCGGACAGGGATAGGGCCGGGGAGCTGTTTTTT.

The V gene is TRBV9, the J gene TRBJ1-6; D might be TRBD1 (6 bases). V was clipped by 3 bases and J by 7 bases, with 11 bases between them. This CDR3 has 14 residues. Germline V lookup: CDR1 SGDLS, CDR2 YYNGEE. CDR3: CASSGRQVNSPLHF. CDR3 coding DNA: TGTGCCAGCAGCGGACGACAGGTCAATTCACCCCTCCACTTT.

CDR3 residues: CASGLALNTGELFF. DNA for the CDR3: TGCGCCAGCGGACTAGCGTTGAACACCGGGGAGCTGTTTTTT. This chain links TRBV4-3 with TRBJ2-2; 9 positions agree with TRBD2. J was trimmed by 1 base and V by 8 bases; bases with no gene match: 2. The CDR3 is made up of 14 amino acids. Germline loops: CDR1 LGHNA, CDR2 YSLEER.

This clonotype was counted only a few times. The rearrangement links TRBV12-3 or TRBV12-4 to TRBJ2-5, with no clear D. The V end was cut by 8 bases, the J end by 2 bases, with 9 bases between. The CDR3 totals 12 residues. CDR3 sequence reads: CASGTSQETQYF. DNA for the CDR3: TGTGCCAGCGGCACGTCGCAAGAGACCCAGTACTTC.

This clonotype was detected ten times or more. This chain uses TRBV12-3 or TRBV12-4 with TRBJ1-6, with no clear D. Deletions cut 5 bases from V and 9 bases from J, with 20 bases between. CDR3 length equals 16 residues. CDR3 residues: CASSPDHGPSASPLHF. CDR3 nucleotide sequence: TGTGCCAGCAGTCCCGATCACGGGCCATCAGCTTCACCCCTCCACTTT.

This clonotype has just a few counts. V gene TRBV4-1 combines with J gene TRBJ2-7, with 7 bases that match TRBD1. With V trimmed by 0 bases and J by 4 bases, 6 bases remained unmatched. Germline-derived CDR1 and CDR2 are MGHRA and YSYEKL. CDR3 length equals 15 residues. CDR3 sequence: CASSQDSNRGYEQYF. The CDR3 DNA is TGCGCCAGCAGCCAAGACTCTAACAGGGGTTACGAGCAGTACTTC.

This clonotype was detected a few times. The chain couples TRBV5-1 to TRBJ1-2; D is undetermined. CDR1 is SGHRS and CDR2 is YFSETQ in the germline V gene. Deletions cut 6 bases from V and 0 bases from J, with 6 bases between. This CDR3 is 12 amino acids long. The CDR3 DNA reads as TGCGCCAGCACCGATTCTAACTATGGCTACACCTTC. Its translation is CASTDSNYGYTF.

This clonotype was detected a few times. This chain uses TRBV7-2 with TRBJ1-4; tentative D call: TRBD1 (6 bases). The V end lost 5 bases, the J end lost 8 bases, and 21 bases lay between the germline ends. This CDR3 comprises 16 residues. Germline lookup yields CDR1 SGHTA and CDR2 FQGNSA. In DNA form, the CDR3 reads TGTGCCAGCAGCACCGAATTCAGGGGCATGGGGGAAAAACTGTTTTTT. It encodes CASSTEFRGMGEKLFF.

In this sample, this clonotype turned up a few times. This chain links TRBV20-1 with TRBJ2-7; 11 bases are a match to TRBD2. Per the germline V gene, CDR1 is DFQATT and CDR2 is SNEGSKA (reference sequence). CDR3 length: 11 amino acids. J lost 7 bases, V lost 6 bases, and 2 bases had no gene match. The CDR3 DNA reads as TGCAGTGCCAGACTAGCGGGGGAGCAGTACTTC. Protein sequence: CSARLAGEQYF.

The sample holds many counts of this clonotype. The chain has TRBV7-2 and TRBJ1-3; D is undetermined. Trimming removed 5 bases from V and 7 bases from J, with 9 bases in between. The CDR3 consists of 12 residues. Germline CDR1 reads SGHTA; CDR2 reads FQGNSA. The CDR3 sequence is CASSPKSNTIYF. In DNA, the CDR3 is TGTGCCAGCAGCCCCAAAAGTAACACCATATATTTT.

The chain recombines TRBV29-1 with TRBJ1-2; 10 positions agree with TRBD1. V lost 1 base, J lost 4 bases, and 6 bases stayed unmatched. This CDR3 spans 15 amino acids. Germline loops: CDR1 SQVTM, CDR2 ANQGSEA. The CDR3 loop reads CSVEGSGTGVYGYTF. CDR3 DNA sequence: TGCAGCGTTGAAGGCTCCGGGACAGGGGTCTATGGCTACACCTTC.

This clonotype was recorded many times. V is TRBV29-1 and J is TRBJ1-2; a possible D gene is TRBD1 (5 bases). Trimming took off 0 bases at V and 7 bases at J, with 12 bases between the two ends. In germline, CDR1 is SQVTM, CDR2 ANQGSEA. The CDR3 runs to 13 residues. The CDR3 DNA reads as TGCAGCGTTGAAGAGACAGTTTTCTCTGGCTACACCTTC. It encodes CSVEETVFSGYTF. Complete variable domain (other parts from reference TRBV29-1 and TRBJ1-2): SAVISQKPSRDICQRGTSLTIQCQVDSQVTMMFWYRQQPGQSLTLIATANQGSEATYESGFVIDKFPISRPNLTFSTLTVSNMSPEDSSIYLCSVEETVFSGYTFGSGTRLTVV.

This clonotype turned up a few times. V and J are TRBV7-9 and TRBJ1-2, with D uncertain. The CDR3 consists of 16 residues. Germline values: CDR1 SEHNR, CDR2 FQNEAQ (reference sequence). V dropped 5 bases and J dropped 4 bases, with 20 bases sitting between them. The DNA of the CDR3 is TGTGCCAGCAGCACCTACGGCGGGCTAGGAGGCTATGGCTACACCTTC. Translated, it gives CASSTYGGLGGYGYTF.

The table lists this clonotype with many counts. The chain links TRBV4-1 to TRBJ2-5; D is undetermined. The V gene lost 4 bases and the J gene lost 2 bases, with 8 bases spanning the gap. The CDR3 contains 13 residues. The germline V gene encodes CDR1 MGHRA and CDR2 YSYEKL. CDR3 residues: CASSLVRQETQYF. Here the CDR3 DNA reads TGCGCCAGCAGCCTTGTCCGACAAGAGACCCAGTACTTC.

The rearrangement uses TRBV29-1 and TRBJ2-1; unclear D gene. Between the trimmed V and J ends, which lost 4 bases and 4 bases, there was a span of 8 bases. Germline loops: CDR1 SQVTM, CDR2 ANQGSEA. This CDR3 region has 12 residues. The CDR3 DNA reads as TGCAGCGTTGTTACGGCTTACAATGAGCAGTTCTTC. Translated: CSVVTAYNEQFF.

This chain joins TRBV9 and TRBJ2-5, with unresolved D. Germline loops: CDR1 SGDLS, CDR2 YYNGEE. The ends were cut back, 0 bases at V and 5 bases at J, with 11 bases in the middle. The CDR3 runs to 14 residues. The CDR3 loop reads CASSVVAPSETQYF. In DNA, the CDR3 is TGTGCCAGCAGCGTAGTGGCCCCTTCGGAGACCCAGTACTTC.

This clonotype occurred many times. The rearrangement uses TRBV6-2 or TRBV6-3 and TRBJ2-7; D might be TRBD2 (5 bases). The CDR3 covers 13 residues. The germline CDR1 and CDR2 sequences are MNHEY and SVGEGT. Trimming left V 2 bases short and J 3 bases short, with 8 bases between. The CDR3 coding sequence is TGTGCCAGCAGTTACGAGGGAAACTACGAGCAGTACGTC. Amino acid sequence: CASSYEGNYEQYV.

This clonotype has a count of ten or more. The chain employs TRBV28 and TRBJ2-7; 9 bases align to TRBD1. Germline V gene sequence: CDR1 MDHEN, CDR2 SYDVKM. Unmatched junction bases numbered 5, after V lost 8 bases and J lost 0 bases. The CDR3 consists of 14 residues. CDR3 in amino acids: CASVGQGSSYEQYF. The CDR3 region has the DNA TGTGCCAGCGTGGGACAGGGCAGCTCCTACGAGCAGTACTTC.

V gene TRBV5-1 combines with J gene TRBJ2-3; tentatively, D is TRBD1 (6 bases). The CDR3 sequence is 15 residues long. V lost 5 bases and J 2 bases, leaving 15 bases between the germline ends. Germline loops: CDR1 SGHRS, CDR2 YFSETQ. CDR3 residues: CASSPGQTFTDTQYF. The CDR3 bases are TGCGCCAGCAGTCCTGGACAGACATTCACAGATACGCAGTATTTT. Based on the CDR3 plus reference TRBV5-1 and TRBJ2-3, the full variable domain is KAGVTQTPRYLIKTRGQQVTLSCSPISGHRSVSWYQQTPGQGLQFLFEYFSETQRNKGNFPGRFSGRQFSNSRSEMNVSTLELGDSALYLCASSPGQTFTDTQYFGPGTRLTVL.

The CDR3 protein is CASSISQGAWEKLFF. The CDR3 DNA sequence: TGTGCCAGTAGTATTTCACAGGGGGCGTGGGAAAAACTGTTTTTT. The genes are TRBV19 and TRBJ1-4; 9 nucleotides match TRBD1. V gave up 3 bases and J gave up 8 bases; unmatched junction bases: 7. This CDR3 is built from 15 residues. From germline, CDR1 is LNHDA and CDR2 SQIVND (reference sequence).